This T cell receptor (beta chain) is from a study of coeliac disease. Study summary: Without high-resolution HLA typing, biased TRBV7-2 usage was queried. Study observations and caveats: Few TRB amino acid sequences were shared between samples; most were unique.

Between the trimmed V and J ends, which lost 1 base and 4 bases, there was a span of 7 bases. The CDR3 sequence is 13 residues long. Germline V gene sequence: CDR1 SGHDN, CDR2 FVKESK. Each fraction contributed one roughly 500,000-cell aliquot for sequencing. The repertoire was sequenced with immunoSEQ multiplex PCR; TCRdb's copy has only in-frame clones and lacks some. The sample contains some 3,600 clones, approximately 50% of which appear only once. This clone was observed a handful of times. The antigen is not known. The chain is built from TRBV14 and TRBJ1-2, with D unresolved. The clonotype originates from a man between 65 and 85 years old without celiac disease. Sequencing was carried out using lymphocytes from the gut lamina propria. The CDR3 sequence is CASSQVGVYGYTF. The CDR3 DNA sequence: TGTGCCAGCAGCCAAGTCGGGGTCTATGGCTACACCTTC.